These T cell receptor beta chains were read from a single sample in a study of blood T cell repertoires in COVID-19. The protocol was immunoSEQ multiplex PCR, while the TCRdb copy is restricted to in-frame clones and leaves out a portion. The data contain roughly 410,000 clones, roughly 90% of them seen just once; the ten biggest clones take up approximately 1.2%. Sample: peripheral blood. These receptors all come from a man between 35 and 55 years old with acute or convalescent COVID-19. Each CDR3 is given with its conserved first and last residue. D genes are given only for firm matches. Rows may omit the clone size; those that give it use once, few, many or a size class.

NA,TRBV5-6,NA,TRBJ2-7,TGTGCCAGCAGCTTGGAGTGGGGCCACGAGCAGTACTTC,CASSLEWGHEQYF
TRBD2,TRBV6-5,NA,TRBJ2-1,TGTGCCAGCAGTCCCCAACTAGCGGGGGGCAATGAGCAGTTCTTC,CASSPQLAGGNEQFF
NA,TRBV24-1,NA,TRBJ2-5,TGTGCCACCAGTGATTTGGGTCCTGCCGGGACCCAGTACTTC,CATSDLGPAGTQYF
NA,TRBV30,NA,TRBJ2-7,TGTGCCTGGAGTACCTCCCGCGGCCGTTACTACGGGCAGTACTTC,CAWSTSRGRYYGQYF
TRBD1,TRBV7-8,NA,TRBJ2-6,TGTGCCAGCAGGGACAGGGGGATCTCTGGGGCCAACGTCCTGACTTTC,CASRDRGISGANVLTF
NA,TRBV13,NA,TRBJ2-5,TGTGCCAGCAGCCTCCAGCCCCGGCGGGAGACCCAGTACTTC,CASSLQPRRETQYF
TRBD1,TRBV7-3,NA,TRBJ1-5,TGTGCCAGCAGCTTAAATCTTAACAGGGGGCAGCCCCAGCATTTT,CASSLNLNRGQPQHF
NA,TRBV5-1,NA,TRBJ1-1,TGCGCCAGCAGCCGTCCACAGGCGAACACTGAAGCTTTCTTT,CASSRPQANTEAFF
TRBD2,TRBV27,NA,TRBJ2-7,TGTGCCAGCAGTTTATTCGGTCCGGGAGGCTACGAGCAGTACTTC,CASSLFGPGGYEQYF
NA,TRBV27,NA,TRBJ2-1,TGTGCCAGCAGTTTATTCCAGGGGTTCTCCTACAATGAGCAGTTCTTC,CASSLFQGFSYNEQFF
TRBD1,TRBV19,NA,TRBJ1-5,TGTGCCAGTAGACCCCCCGGTACAGGGGATCAGCCCCAGCATTTT,CASRPPGTGDQPQHF
TRBD1,TRBV7-9,NA,TRBJ1-2,TGTGCCAGCAGCTCTCTTCGACAGGGGGCAAATGGCTACACCTTC,CASSSLRQGANGYTF
NA,TRBV4-1,NA,TRBJ1-5,TGCGCCAGCAGCCAAATTGGAACAGGGCATCCCCAGCATTTT,CASSQIGTGHPQHF
TRBD1,TRBV7-2,once,TRBJ1-2,TGTGCCAGCAGCGAAGTAACAGGGGGCTATGGCTACACCTTC,CASSEVTGGYGYTF
NA,TRBV7-3,NA,TRBJ2-7,TGTGCCAGCAGCTTAACGAGAGGGAACTACGAGCAGTACTTC,CASSLTRGNYEQYF
TRBD1,TRBV5-1,once,TRBJ2-2,TGCGCCAGCAGCTCGACAGGGTGGGACACCGGGGAGCTGTTTTTT,CASSSTGWDTGELFF
NA,TRBV6-2/TRBV6-3,NA,TRBJ2-7,TGTGCCAGCAGTTACTTACAGGAGCAGTACTTC,CASSYLQEQYF
NA,TRBV28,NA,TRBJ2-7,TGTGCCAGCAGTCCCTCGGTCAGGAACTACGAGCAGTACTTC,CASSPSVRNYEQYF
NA,TRBV5-1,NA,TRBJ1-1,TGCGCCAGCAGCTCAACCATAGGACAGACAGCGAGCACTGAAGCTTTCTTT,CASSSTIGQTASTEAFF
NA,TRBV19,NA,TRBJ1-1,TGTGCCAGTAGTACCAGGGCCGATTTTGAAGCTTTCTTT,CASSTRADFEAFF
NA,TRBV3-1/TRBV3-2,NA,TRBJ1-2,TGTGCCAGCAGCCAAGGCCTCTCTAGAGACTATGGCTACACCTTC,CASSQGLSRDYGYTF
TRBD1,TRBV11-3,NA,TRBJ2-7,TGTGCCAGCAGCTTAGGGACAGGGAGCGAGCAGTACTTC,CASSLGTGSEQYF
NA,TRBV21-1,once,TRBJ1-6,TGTGCCAGCAGCTCAAAGAATCGGAGGACAGTAGAATCACCCCTCCACTTT,CASSSKNRRTVESPLHF
TRBD1,TRBV3-1/TRBV3-2,NA,TRBJ2-5,TGTGCCAGCAGCCAAGATCGACAGGGACAAATAGAGACCCAGTACTTC,CASSQDRQGQIETQYF
TRBD1,TRBV6-6,NA,TRBJ1-1,TGTGCCAGCAGCAGGACAGGGACAACTGAAGCTTTCTTT,CASSRTGTTEAFF
TRBD1,TRBV18,NA,TRBJ1-1,TGTGCCAGCTCACTCGTCCAATCTCAGGGGGAGCCGGAAGCTTTCTTT,CASSLVQSQGEPEAFF
NA,TRBV5-3,NA,TRBJ1-5,TGTGCCAGAAGCTTGGGCCCCGGGACACCTCTCGGTCCCCAGCATTTT,CARSLGPGTPLGPQHF
NA,TRBV9,NA,TRBJ1-2,TGTGCCAGCACCCAGTCCGGGATCCCCCTACCACCTAACTATGGCTACACCTTC,CASTQSGIPLPPNYGYTF
NA,TRBV5-4,NA,TRBJ2-3,TGTGCCAGCAGCTCGGGACAAAGCACAGATACGCAGTATTTT,CASSSGQSTDTQYF
NA,TRBV14,NA,TRBJ1-4,TGTGCCAGCAGCCAACAGCGGTCTAATGAAAAACTGTTTTTT,CASSQQRSNEKLFF
NA,TRBV5-1,NA,TRBJ2-7,TGCGCCAGCAGCTCCTCCCTCGAGCAGTACTTC,CASSSSLEQYF
NA,TRBV7-9,NA,TRBJ1-2,TGTGCCAGCAGCTCATCAGGGGTGAACTATGGCTACACCTTC,CASSSSGVNYGYTF
TRBD1,TRBV5-1,NA,TRBJ1-2,TGCGCCAGCAGTTACGGGACAGGGGAAGGCTACACCTTC,CASSYGTGEGYTF
TRBD1,TRBV7-9,NA,TRBJ1-1,TGTGCCAGCAGCGGACAGGGGGCGCCCCTTTCTGAAGCTTTCTTT,CASSGQGAPLSEAFF
NA,TRBV9,NA,TRBJ1-1,TGTGCCAGCAGCGTAGTGTCCAGGGTTGGCGCTTTCTTT,CASSVVSRVGAFF
TRBD1,TRBV19,once,TRBJ2-7,TGTGCCAGTAGGAGGACAGGGGATTCCGAGCAGTACTTC,CASRRTGDSEQYF
NA,TRBV9,once,TRBJ2-5,TGTGCCAGCAGCGCCGGCCAAGAGACCCAGTACTTC,CASSAGQETQYF
NA,TRBV6-5,NA,TRBJ1-1,TGTGCCAGCAGGCCGGACAGAAACACTGAAGCTTTCTTT,CASRPDRNTEAFF
NA,TRBV27,NA,TRBJ1-2,TGTGCCAGCAGTTGGCAGGCCTCCACTAACTATGGCTACACCTTC,CASSWQASTNYGYTF